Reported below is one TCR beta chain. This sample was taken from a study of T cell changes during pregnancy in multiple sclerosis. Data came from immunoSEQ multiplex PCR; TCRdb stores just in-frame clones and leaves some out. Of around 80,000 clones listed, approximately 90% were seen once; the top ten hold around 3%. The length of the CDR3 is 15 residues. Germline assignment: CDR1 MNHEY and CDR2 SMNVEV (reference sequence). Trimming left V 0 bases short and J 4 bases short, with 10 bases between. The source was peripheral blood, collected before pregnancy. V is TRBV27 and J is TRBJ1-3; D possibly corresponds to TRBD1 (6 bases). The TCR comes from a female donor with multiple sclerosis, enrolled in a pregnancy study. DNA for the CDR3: TGTGCCAGCAGTTTATCGAGGGGGTACGGAAACACCATATATTTT. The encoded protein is CASSLSRGYGNTIYF.